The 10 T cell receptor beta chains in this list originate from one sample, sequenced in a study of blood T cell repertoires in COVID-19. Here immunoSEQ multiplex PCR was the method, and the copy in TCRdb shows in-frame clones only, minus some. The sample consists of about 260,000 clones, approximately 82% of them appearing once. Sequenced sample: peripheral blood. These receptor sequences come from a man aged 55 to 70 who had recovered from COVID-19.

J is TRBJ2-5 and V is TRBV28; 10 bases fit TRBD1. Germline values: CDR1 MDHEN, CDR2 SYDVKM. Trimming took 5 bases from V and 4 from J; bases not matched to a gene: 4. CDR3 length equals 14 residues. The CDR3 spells CASSHRDRGETQYF. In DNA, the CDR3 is TGTGCCAGCAGTCACCGGGACAGGGGAGAGACCCAGTACTTC.

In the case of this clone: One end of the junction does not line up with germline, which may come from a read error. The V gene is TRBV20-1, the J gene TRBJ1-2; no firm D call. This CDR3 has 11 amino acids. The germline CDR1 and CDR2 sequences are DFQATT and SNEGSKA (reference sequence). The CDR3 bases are TGCAGTGCTCGAGACGACTATGGCTACACCTTC. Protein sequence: CSARDDYGYTF.

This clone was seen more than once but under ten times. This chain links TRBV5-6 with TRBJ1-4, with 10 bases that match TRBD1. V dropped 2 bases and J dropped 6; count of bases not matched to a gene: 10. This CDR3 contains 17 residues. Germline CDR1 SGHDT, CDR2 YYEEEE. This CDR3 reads CASSFGGRQGADEKLFF. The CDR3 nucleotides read TGTGCCAGCAGCTTCGGAGGTAGACAGGGGGCGGATGAAAAACTGTTTTTT.

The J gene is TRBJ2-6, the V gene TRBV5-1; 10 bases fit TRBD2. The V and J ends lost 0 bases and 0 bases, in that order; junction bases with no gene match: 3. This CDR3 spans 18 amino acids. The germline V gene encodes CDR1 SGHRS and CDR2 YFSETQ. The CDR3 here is CASSLELAGPSGANVLTF. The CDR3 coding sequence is TGCGCCAGCAGCTTGGAACTAGCGGGGCCCTCTGGGGCCAACGTCCTGACTTTC.

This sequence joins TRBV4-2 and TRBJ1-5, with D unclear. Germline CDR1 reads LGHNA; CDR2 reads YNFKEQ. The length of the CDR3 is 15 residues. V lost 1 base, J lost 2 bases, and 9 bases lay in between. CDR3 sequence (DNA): TGTGCCAGCAGCCAAGTATCCGGGGGCAATCAGCCCCAGCATTTT. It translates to CASSQVSGGNQPQHF.

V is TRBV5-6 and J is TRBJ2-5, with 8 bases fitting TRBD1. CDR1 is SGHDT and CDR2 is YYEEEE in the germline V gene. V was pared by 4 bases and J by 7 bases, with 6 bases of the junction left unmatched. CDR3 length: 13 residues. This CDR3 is CASSADRVTTQYF. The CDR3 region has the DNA TGTGCCAGCAGCGCGGACAGGGTCACGACCCAGTACTTC.

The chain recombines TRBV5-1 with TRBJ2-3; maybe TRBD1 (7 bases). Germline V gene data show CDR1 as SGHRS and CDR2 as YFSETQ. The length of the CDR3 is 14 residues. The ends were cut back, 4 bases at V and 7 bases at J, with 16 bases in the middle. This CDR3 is CASSRGQQGHTQYF. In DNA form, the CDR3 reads TGCGCCAGCAGCCGGGGGCAACAGGGGCATACGCAGTATTTT. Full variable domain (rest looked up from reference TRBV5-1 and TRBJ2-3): KAGVTQTPRYLIKTRGQQVTLSCSPISGHRSVSWYQQTPGQGLQFLFEYFSETQRNKGNFPGRFSGRQFSNSRSEMNVSTLELGDSALYLCASSRGQQGHTQYFGPGTRLTVL.

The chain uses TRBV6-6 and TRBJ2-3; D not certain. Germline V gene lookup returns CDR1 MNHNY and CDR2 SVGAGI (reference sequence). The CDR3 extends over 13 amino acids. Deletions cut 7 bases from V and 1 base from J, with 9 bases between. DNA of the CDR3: TGTGCCAGCACTGACCGGGGCACAGATACGCAGTATTTT. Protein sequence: CASTDRGTDTQYF.

CDR3 coding DNA: TGTGCCAGCAGCCGAGAAATTCGACAGGGAGAGACCCAGTACTTC. Encoded protein: CASSREIRQGETQYF. The V and J genes are TRBV7-3 and TRBJ2-5, with 7 positions matching TRBD1. This CDR3 comprises 15 residues. The trim removed 5 bases at V and 4 bases at J, leaving 10 bases unmatched. In germline, CDR1 is SGHTA, CDR2 FQGTGA. Supplemented by reference TRBV7-3 and TRBJ2-5, the full variable domain reads GAGVSQTPSNKVTEKGKYVELRCDPISGHTALYWYRQSLGQGPEFLIYFQGTGAADDSGLPNDRFFAVRPEGSVSTLKIQRTERGDSAVYLCASSREIRQGETQYFGPGTRLLVL.

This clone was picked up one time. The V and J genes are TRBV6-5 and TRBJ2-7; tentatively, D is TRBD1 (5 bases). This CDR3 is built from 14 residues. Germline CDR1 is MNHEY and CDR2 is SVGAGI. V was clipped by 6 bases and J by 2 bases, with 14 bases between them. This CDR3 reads CASRGQGRAYEQYF. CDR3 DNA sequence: TGTGCCAGCAGGGGGCAGGGCAGAGCCTACGAGCAGTACTTC.